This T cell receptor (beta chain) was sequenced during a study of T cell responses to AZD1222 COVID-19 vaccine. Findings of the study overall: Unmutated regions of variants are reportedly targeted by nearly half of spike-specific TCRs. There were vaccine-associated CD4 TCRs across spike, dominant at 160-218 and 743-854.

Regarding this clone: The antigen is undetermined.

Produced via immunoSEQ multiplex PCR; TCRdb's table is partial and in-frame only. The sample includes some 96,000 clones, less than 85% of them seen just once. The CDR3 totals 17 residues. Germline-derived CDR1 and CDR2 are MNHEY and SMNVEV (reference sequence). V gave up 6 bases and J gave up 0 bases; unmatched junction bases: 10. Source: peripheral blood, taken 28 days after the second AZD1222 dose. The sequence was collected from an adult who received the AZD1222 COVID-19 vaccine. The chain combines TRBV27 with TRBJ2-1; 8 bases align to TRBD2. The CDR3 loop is CASRGGGGRLSYNEQFF. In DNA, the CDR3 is TGTGCCAGCAGGGGAGGTGGCGGGAGGCTCTCCTACAATGAGCAGTTCTTC.